Listed here are 26 T cell receptor beta chains from one sample, sequenced in a study of Ad26.COV2.S vaccination and SARS-CoV-2 variants. Treatment given: 15 to 20 received Ad26.COV2.S at low or high dose, single or two shots; 5 received placebo; per-sample allocation not given. All samples were drawn on day 63, counting from the first vaccine or placebo injection. Method: immunoSEQ multiplex PCR; TCRdb's copy keeps in-frame clones and lacks some. Of approximately 360,000 clones in the sample, about 83% are singletons; the top ten hold 7.4%. Sequenced here: peripheral blood, sampled in a trial of Ad26.COV2.S vaccine versus placebo. These receptors were collected from a person aged 18-65 years who received the Ad26.COV2.S COVID-19 vaccine or a placebo.

The V call is TRBV18, the J call TRBJ1-2; maybe TRBD1 (6 bases). V lost 0 bases, J lost 6 bases, and 11 bases lay in between. The germline gives CDR1 KGHSH, CDR2 LQKENI. CDR3 length: 14 residues. This chain's CDR3 is CASSPPPGQNGYTF. In DNA, the CDR3 is TGTGCCAGCTCACCACCCCCGGGACAAAATGGCTACACCTTC.

V and J are TRBV19 and TRBJ1-1; D call uncertain. CDR3 length equals 15 residues. V lost 8 bases to trimming and J lost 1 base, with 17 bases between them. Germline CDR1 reads LNHDA; CDR2 reads SQIVND (reference sequence). CDR3 in DNA: TGTGCCAGTGTAGAGTTTAGGGTACCGAACACTGAAGCTTTCTTT. It codes for CASVEFRVPNTEAFF.

This clone was seen a handful of times. J is TRBJ1-2 and V is TRBV5-6, with D uncertain. CDR3 length: 14 residues. V lost 0 bases and J lost 8, with 14 bases in between. Germline CDR1 is SGHDT and CDR2 is YYEEEE. The CDR3 sequence is CASSLVTGVGGYTF. DNA for the CDR3: TGTGCCAGCAGCTTGGTGACCGGGGTTGGGGGCTACACCTTC. The full variable domain, with the rest looked up from reference TRBV5-6 and TRBJ1-2, is DAGVTQSPTHLIKTRGQQVTLRCSPKSGHDTVSWYQQALGQGPQFIFQYYEEEERQRGNFPDRFSGHQFPNYSSELNVNALLLGDSALYLCASSLVTGVGGYTFGSGTRLTVV.

V gene TRBV4-3 combines with J gene TRBJ1-1; D may be TRBD1 (5 bases). CDR1 is LGHNA and CDR2 is YSLEER in the germline V gene. The CDR3 is 15 residues long. V lost 0 bases, J lost 1 base, and 9 bases lay in between. In nucleotides, the CDR3 is TGCGCCAGCAGCCAAGACCATACAGGGAACACTGAAGCTTTCTTT. Residues: CASSQDHTGNTEAFF.

The rearrangement links TRBV6-1 to TRBJ2-1, with D tentatively TRBD1 or TRBD2 (6 bases each). V was pared by 0 bases and J by 3 bases, with 18 bases between. The CDR3 extends over 18 amino acids. Germline CDR1 reads MNHNS; CDR2 reads SASEGT. CDR3 region: CASSEALVGGGRYNEQFF. In DNA, the CDR3 is TGTGCCAGCAGTGAAGCGCTAGTCGGGGGCGGCCGCTACAATGAGCAGTTCTTC.

The chain carries TRBV15 and TRBJ1-3; D may be TRBD1 (6 bases). The V end was cut by 8 bases, the J end by 5 bases, with 10 bases between. The length of the CDR3 is 12 residues. The germline V gene has CDR1 LNHNV and CDR2 YYDKDF (reference sequence). The CDR3 nucleotides are TGTGCCACCGGGGGCAGGAGAAACACCATATATTTT. Translating gives CATGGRRNTIYF. The full variable domain, in which reference TRBV15 and TRBJ1-3 provide the parts outside the CDR3, is DAMVIQNPRYQVTQFGKPVTLSCSQTLNHNVMYWYQQKSSQAPKLLFHYYDKDFNNEADTPDNFQSRRPNTSFCFLDIRSPGLGDTAMYLCATGGRRNTIYFGEGSWLTVV.

The V and J genes are TRBV5-6 and TRBJ1-1, with D unclear. The CDR3 runs 14 residues. With 0 bases removed from V and 1 base from J, the gap between germline ends came to 7 bases. Per germline, CDR1 SGHDT and CDR2 YYEEEE. CDR3 DNA sequence: TGTGCCAGCAGCTTGGCAGGAGGGAACACTGAAGCTTTCTTT. Encoded protein: CASSLAGGNTEAFF.

The chain joins TRBV7-9 to TRBJ1-2; no clear D gene. Trimming took off 1 base at V and 8 bases at J, with 11 bases between the two ends. CDR3 length: 13 residues. Germline V gives CDR1 SEHNR, CDR2 FQNEAQ (reference sequence). The CDR3 DNA sequence: TGTGCCAGCAGCTTAGAGGACCAGCGGGGCTACACCTTC. Translated, it gives CASSLEDQRGYTF.

This clone came up once. The V and J genes are TRBV11-2 and TRBJ1-2; 7 nucleotides line up with TRBD1. The germline CDR1 and CDR2 sequences are SGHAT and FQNNGV. V was clipped by 4 bases and J by 4 bases; unmatched bases: 6. The CDR3 is made up of 14 amino acids. DNA of the CDR3: TGTGCCAGCAGCTCCCTACAGGGGCCCTATGGCTACACCTTC. Its protein product is CASSSLQGPYGYTF.

In DNA, the CDR3 is TGTGCCAGCAGCTTAGATCCCCGACAGCCAGAACTGTTTTTT. Its protein is CASSLDPRQPELFF. V and J are TRBV11-2 and TRBJ1-4; maybe TRBD1 (5 bases). The CDR3 has 14 amino acids. CDR1 is SGHAT and CDR2 is FQNNGV in the germline V gene. The V gene lost 0 bases and the J gene lost 12 bases, with 14 bases spanning the gap.

The V and J genes are TRBV19 and TRBJ1-5, with 11 bases aligning to TRBD1. The CDR3 runs to 17 residues. CDR1 is LNHDA, CDR2 SQIVND, per germline (reference sequence). V gave up 8 bases and J gave up 2 bases; unmatched junction bases: 11. CDR3 sequence: CASRTGGDPEGNQPQHF. In nucleotides, the CDR3 is TGTGCCAGTCGGACAGGGGGCGACCCAGAAGGCAATCAGCCCCAGCATTTT.

The chain recombines TRBV7-9 with TRBJ2-5, with 10 bases identical to TRBD2. CDR3 size: 15 residues. Germline V gene data show CDR1 as SEHNR and CDR2 as FQNEAQ (reference sequence). The V and J ends lost 7 bases and 1 base, in that order; junction bases with no gene match: 6. The CDR3 bases are TGTGCCAGCAAATGGACTAGCGGACTCCAAGAGACCCAGTACTTC. It encodes CASKWTSGLQETQYF.

The chain joins TRBV5-1 to TRBJ1-6, with D hard to call. The CDR3 consists of 17 residues. From germline, CDR1 is SGHRS and CDR2 YFSETQ. Trimming left V 0 bases short and J 0 bases short, with 10 bases between. The CDR3 here is CASSLDPGSSYNSPLHF. Written as DNA, the CDR3 is TGCGCCAGCAGCTTGGACCCAGGCAGCTCCTATAATTCACCCCTCCACTTT.

In its sample, this clone was seen many times. This sequence joins TRBV18 and TRBJ2-7; 11 bases are a match to TRBD2. V dropped 3 bases and J dropped 4; count of bases not matched to a gene: 8. Germline CDR1 KGHSH, CDR2 LQKENI. The CDR3 runs 16 residues. CDR3: CASSPSPGLAAYEQYF. The CDR3 DNA reads TGTGCCAGCTCACCTAGCCCGGGACTAGCGGCTTACGAGCAGTACTTC. Full variable domain (missing parts from reference TRBV18 and TRBJ2-7): NAGVMQNPRHLVRRRGQEARLRCSPMKGHSHVYWYRQLPEEGLKFMVYLQKENIIDESGMPKERFSAEFPKEGPSILRIQQVVRGDSAAYFCASSPSPGLAAYEQYFGPGTRLTVT.

This chain connects TRBV2 to TRBJ2-7; D possibly corresponds to TRBD2 (6 bases). In germline, CDR1 is SNHLY, CDR2 FYNNEI. The germline V and J ends were trimmed by 4 bases and 4 bases, with 14 bases remaining between them. The CDR3 covers 14 residues. The DNA of the CDR3 is TGTGCCAGCAGTGCGGAGGGCAGAGAATACGAGCAGTACTTC. It codes for CASSAEGREYEQYF. Based on the CDR3 plus reference TRBV2 and TRBJ2-7, the full variable domain is EPEVTQTPSHQVTQMGQEVILRCVPISNHLYFYWYRQILGQKVEFLVSFYNNEISEKSEIFDDQFSVERPDGSNFTLKIRSTKLEDSAMYFCASSAEGREYEQYFGPGTRLTVT.

The rearrangement links TRBV6-4 to TRBJ2-2, with D tentatively TRBD2 (6 bases). Trimming stripped 6 bases from V and 5 bases from J, with 10 bases between. Germline CDR1 is MRHNA and CDR2 is SNTAGT. There are 13 residues in the CDR3. CDR3: CASSPGLTGELFF. The DNA of the CDR3 is TGTGCCAGCAGCCCCGGACTAACCGGGGAGCTGTTTTTT.

The V and J genes are TRBV13 and TRBJ2-5; no clear D gene. The CDR3 runs 17 residues. Germline CDR1 reads PRHDT; CDR2 reads FYEKMQ (reference sequence). Trimming removed 3 bases from V and 1 base from J, with 18 bases in between. In DNA, the CDR3 is TGTGCCAGCAGCTTCCAAACCGGTGGCCGATCCCAAGAGACCCAGTACTTC. Protein: CASSFQTGGRSQETQYF.

The gene calls are TRBV5-5 and TRBJ2-3; D remains unclear. The CDR3 length is 14 residues. Trimming left V 6 bases short and J 1 base short, with 12 bases between. Germline assignment: CDR1 SGHKS and CDR2 YYEKEE (reference sequence). This CDR3 is CASTRERRTDTQYF. The CDR3 DNA follows: TGTGCCAGCACTAGAGAGAGACGCACAGATACGCAGTATTTT.

The V gene is TRBV4-1, the J gene TRBJ1-6; D ambiguous. CDR1 is MGHRA, CDR2 YSYEKL, per germline. Trimming removed 5 bases from V and 8 bases from J, with 19 bases in between. This CDR3 spans 16 amino acids. This CDR3 is CASSYPMRRSDSPLHF. CDR3 bases: TGCGCCAGCAGCTATCCGATGAGACGATCGGATTCACCCCTCCACTTT.

The rearrangement joins TRBV19 to TRBJ2-1, with 15 bases matching TRBD2. The ends lost 6 bases at V and 1 base at J; junction bases unmatched: 4. Per the germline V gene, CDR1 is LNHDA and CDR2 is SQIVND (reference sequence). The CDR3 length is 17 residues. CDR3 bases: TGTGCCAGTAGCGGGACTAGCGGGAGGCTTTCCTACAATGAGCAGTTCTTC. Amino acids: CASSGTSGRLSYNEQFF.

V and J are TRBV4-2 and TRBJ2-3; D uncertain. This CDR3 spans 16 amino acids. V was pared by 3 bases and J by 2 bases, with 15 bases between. Germline V gene data show CDR1 as LGHNA and CDR2 as YNFKEQ. The CDR3 here is CASSQFFAQYTDTQYF. CDR3 DNA sequence: TGTGCCAGCAGCCAGTTCTTCGCCCAGTACACAGATACGCAGTATTTT.

The J gene is TRBJ1-1, the V gene TRBV5-1; D might be TRBD1 (6 bases). The CDR3 extends over 14 amino acids. V was shortened by 6 bases and J by 1 base, with 13 bases between the two germline ends. Germline CDR1 and CDR2: SGHRS and YFSETQ. The CDR3 DNA is TGCGCCAGCACCCTCAGGGGAGAGAACACTGAAGCTTTCTTT. Its protein product is CASTLRGENTEAFF.

The sample holds a few counts of this clone. Other nucleotide sequences in the sample specify the same CDR3. The rearrangement links TRBV20-1 to TRBJ1-1; D gene uncertain. Germline values: CDR1 DFQATT, CDR2 SNEGSKA (reference sequence). V was cut by 1 base and J by 4 bases, with 4 bases left in between. The CDR3 loop spans 11 amino acids. CDR3 in DNA: TGCAGTGCTAGAGGGGCCACTGAAGCTTTCTTT. Its protein is CSARGATEAFF.

This chain joins TRBV12-3 or TRBV12-4 and TRBJ1-1, with D unresolved. V was shortened by 4 bases and J by 7 bases, with 7 bases between the two germline ends. The CDR3 totals 11 residues. The DNA of the CDR3 is TGTGCCAGCAGTTGGACGAATGAAGCTTTCTTT. Protein: CASSWTNEAFF.

The chain couples TRBV11-3 to TRBJ1-5, with D maybe TRBD1 (6 bases). V gave up 5 bases and J gave up 2 bases, with 13 bases separating them. The CDR3 has 15 residues. CDR1 is SGHNT, CDR2 YENEEA, per germline. CDR3 coding DNA: TGTGCCAGCAGCCCCACAGGGCACGGCAATCAGCCCCAGCATTTT. Amino acids: CASSPTGHGNQPQHF.

J is TRBJ2-1 and V is TRBV19, with 9 positions matching TRBD1. V trimming: 5 bases; J trimming: 4 bases; junction bases outside the gene matches: 6. There are 15 residues in the CDR3. CDR1 and CDR2 from the germline V gene are LNHDA and SQIVND (reference sequence). CDR3 amino acids: CASSAGTGIYNEQFF. The CDR3 DNA sequence: TGTGCCAGTAGTGCCGGGACAGGGATTTACAATGAGCAGTTCTTC.